This TCR beta chain was sequenced during a study of blood T cell repertoires in COVID-19. Profiling relied on immunoSEQ multiplex PCR, and the TCRdb table lists in-frame clones only, not all of them. The table includes 150,000 to 200,000 clones, more than 75% detected once. Germline V gives CDR1 SGHTS, CDR2 YDEGEE. CDR3 length: 14 amino acids. Trimming pared 5 bases from V and 3 bases from J, leaving 11 bases between. This receptor was identified in a woman in her forties or fifties with acute COVID-19. Material: PBMCs or T cells enriched from blood (not recorded which). The genes are TRBV5-8 and TRBJ2-2; perhaps TRBD1 as D (6 bases). CDR3 bases: TGTGCCAGCAGAACCCAGGGGTACACCGGGGAGCTGTTTTTT. This encodes CASRTQGYTGELFF.